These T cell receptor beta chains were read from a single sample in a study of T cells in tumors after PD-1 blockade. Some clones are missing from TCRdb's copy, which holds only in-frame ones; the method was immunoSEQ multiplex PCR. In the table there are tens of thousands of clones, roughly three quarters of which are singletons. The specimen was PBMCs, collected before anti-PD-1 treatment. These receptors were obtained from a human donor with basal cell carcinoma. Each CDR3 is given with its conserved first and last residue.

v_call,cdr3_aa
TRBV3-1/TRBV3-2,CASSQRKGGIVVYNSPLHF
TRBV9,CASSGLGDSAYEQYF
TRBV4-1,CASSQEWAFTGELFF
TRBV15,CATSRGTGTKQPQHF
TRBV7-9,CASTMGGSNYEQYF
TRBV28,CASRSRTEAFF
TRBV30,CAWSVSQRADTQYF
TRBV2,CASRRETGTGGSWQYF
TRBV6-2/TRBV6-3,CASSTAGPSYNEQFF
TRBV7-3,CASSLRGSGTGDYGYTF
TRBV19,CASRGGPFSSGANVLTF
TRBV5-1,CASKNLAGSAGETQYF
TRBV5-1,CASSLAPGNQPQHF
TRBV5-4,CASSSGSYNEQFF
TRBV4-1,CASSQDGGGQANSGNTIYF
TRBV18,CASSPPEGTTSTDTQYF
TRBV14,CASSQGTGSQNIQYF
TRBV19,CASSIGTSGSGEQFF
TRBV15,CATSGDEGEKLFF
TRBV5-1,CASGQSSFDEQFF
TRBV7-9,CASSLAQGSGEINTGELFF
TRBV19,CASSIGWVGTGELFF
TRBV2,CASGRGKEQDVNYGYTF
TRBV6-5,CASRDPGQGHYGYTF
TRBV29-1,CSVAPGSYEQYF
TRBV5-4,CASSPAGTSSYEQYF
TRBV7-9,CASSFGGQQYEQYF
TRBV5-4,CASSRPESREQYF
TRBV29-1,CSVEGGFPGELFF
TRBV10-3,CAISESGTGDSNEKLFF
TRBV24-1,CATSDFEGREMNTEAFF
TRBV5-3,CARSSASNSPLHF
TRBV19,CASSMAGTASYEQYF
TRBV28,CASSTIAGGTDTQYF
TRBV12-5,CASGLVVSADVYGYTF
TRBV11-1,CASSFDVRAHGYTF
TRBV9,CASSPEDTEAFF
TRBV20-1,CSAAQGEAFF
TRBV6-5,CASSYSSGQGKGEQFF
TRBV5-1,CASSLVLVLAGEKLFF
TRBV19,CASSRTGKGSGANVLTF
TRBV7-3,CASSLTGDQPQHF
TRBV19,CASGIEGRRGNTIYF
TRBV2,CASSEGFSTDTQYF
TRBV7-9,CASSSGPRRQNEQYF
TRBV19,CASNPSGRPNEQFF
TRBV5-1,CASTLAEPVAKNIQYF
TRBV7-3,CASSLYREGRYNEQFF
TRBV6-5,CASGRGQGAETQYF
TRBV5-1,CASSSVGQKQETQYF
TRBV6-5,CASRTGRQPQHF
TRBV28,CASSPGGTDTQYF